The text below deals with one TCR beta chain. Its specific antigen is unknown. There are no base qualities to consult, and no much larger clone falls within one base. The label giving this sample's time point can be read as: baseline before first vaccination. The vaccinee samples were drawn from two UK trials, COV001 and COV002, one of which was a single-blind randomized controlled phase 2/3 trial testing AZD1222 (ChAdOx1 nCoV-19) in healthy adults. Trial participant PBMC samples were collected at day 0 and day 28 after the second dose for TCRbeta chain sequencing. V is pared back by 5 bases and J by 0 bases, with 13 bases lying between the germline termini. CDR1 SGHTA and CDR2 FQGNSA are derived from the germline V gene. The CDR3 has 16 amino acids, counting the end cysteine and phenylalanine. Of all the DNA, just the CDR3 is kept, 48 bases in frame from base 1. The CDR3 regions of human TCRbeta chains were subjected to immunosequencing. Processing in the source paper ran as follows. Repertoire TCRs were matched against a reference library of SARS-CoV-2-specific TCRs generated with the MIRA antigen-specificity platform. Breadth meant the fraction of unique TCRs that were SARS-CoV-2-associated, whereas depth meant the fraction of total T cells that were SARS-CoV-2-associated. Using the MIRA data, each spike-specific TCR was mapped to the spike region that the TCR reacts to and placed in a CD4 or CD8 class. Log10-transformed breadth and depth values were compared by one-way ANOVA with Sidak's multiple comparisons tests. This is the immuneACCESS table as TCRdb keeps it, with only in-frame sequences that have V and J called. A part of the clones is gone; compared with another copy, unresolved V genes explain less than half, and the rest is unexplained. V and J calls and clone size are copied from that table; D and trimming were computed from the DNA. Here the sample has some 100,000 clones; 87% occur a single time. The top ten clones comprise 4.5% to 6.5% of the sample.

These data come from a study of T cell responses to AZD1222 COVID-19 vaccine (dated by TCRdb to 2020 to 2022). Some background on the complete study: AZD1222 recipients whose second dose came at about 4 weeks and those whose second dose came at about 12 weeks were combined into one group, since spike-specific TCR depth and breadth did not differ between the two schedules. A total of approximately 250 trial participants underwent TCR sequencing, of whom 200 to 220 had received two doses of AZD1222 and approximately 25 had received two doses of the MenACWY control vaccine. Enrollment into the trials was organized by age into subgroups of 18-55, 56-69 and 70-plus years, and those subgroups contained approximately 160, 26 and 62 TCR-sequenced participants, respectively. What the study reported, not specific to this receptor: Conclusions about previously exposed vaccinees were limited because only a handful of AZD1222 recipients were SARS-CoV-2 seropositive at baseline. The 56-69-year group was small, and its depth increase did not reach significance, likely because of low power. Most participants were white British and females outnumbered males, and the authors suggested that clonal diversity may have been underestimated. A significant rise in spike-specific TCR breadth and depth was observed after two AZD1222 doses relative to day 0 and relative to MenACWY recipients. Reportedly, close to half of the unique spike-specific TCRs recognized epitopes lying outside the regions that are mutated in the B.1.351 and B.1.1.7 variants. The vaccine-associated CD4 TCRs covered the entire spike protein, and the dominant responses fell in regions 160-218 and 743-854. Because no day 14 peak-response samples were available, repertoires were characterized only after the peak T cell response.

The source material was peripheral blood, sampled on day 0 of AZD1222 vaccination. The TCR originated in an adult in good health. The V gene is TRBV7-2 and the J gene is TRBJ1-4; no D segment can be confidently identified. The nucleotide sequence reads as follows: TGTGCCAGCAGCATGACAAGGGAAGCAACTAATGAAAAACTGTTTTTT. It is translated as CASSMTREATNEKLFF. The full variable domain, with segments outside the CDR3 supplied by the reference TRBV7-2 and TRBJ1-4 proteins, appears as GAGVSQSPSNKVTEKGKDVELRCDPISGHTALYWYRQSLGQGLEFLIYFQGNSAPDKSGLPSDRFSAERTGGSVSTLTIQRTQQEDSAVYLCASSMTREATNEKLFFGSGTQLSVL.